Listed here is a single TCR beta chain. This clonotype appeared many times. Its antigen is still unknown. Nothing much larger sits one base from this clone, and base qualities are not available. This sample is drawn from a study of spatial heterogeneity in lung cancer (dated by TCRdb to between 2019 and 2020). Looking at the study overall: Beta-chain transcripts were consistently detected in greater numbers than alpha-chain transcripts, which likely reflected higher beta-chain transcript abundance. A strong correlation was found between TCR transcript counts in tumor regions and a T cell transcriptional module score from matched bulk RNA-seq. In the raw uncorrected reads, each unique combination of TCR and UMI appeared more than ten times on average. The study quantitatively compared TCR alpha and beta repertoires across multiple tumor regions, matched nontumor lung and blood in non-small cell lung cancer. The study linked features of the TCR repertoire to counts of nonsynonymous mutations, which were determined by whole-exome sequencing of tumor tissue. Both alpha and beta chains were TCR-sequenced in approximately 220 tumor regions, around 65 matched nontumor lung samples and around 54 PBMC samples obtained at surgery.

Explained via the paper, the time point label denotes: sample taken at primary tumor resection. Samples were obtained from 70 to 85 patients with early-stage, untreated non-small cell lung cancer from the lung TRACERx cohort. Whole RNA extracted from tumor and nontumor lung tissue, or from cryopreserved PBMC samples, was used for TCR sequencing without cell sorting. Only patients for whom sufficient RNA was available from at least two tumor regions were selected for TCR sequencing. Before being selected, tumor and adjacent nontumor lung specimens were reviewed by a lung pathologist. Summary of the overall study and its limitations: The number of expanded intratumoral alpha and beta TCRs correlated with the tumor nonsynonymous mutation count. Counts of ubiquitous and regional expanded TCRs were found to correlate with counts of ubiquitous and regional nonsynonymous mutations, respectively. Estimated TCR-seq coverage of tumor T cells was only roughly 7% for alpha chains and approximately 12% for beta chains. Additional single-cell paired TCR alpha and beta sequencing was considered necessary to confirm, at a functional level, the hypothesis that regional TCRs recognize regional mutations.

CDR1 and CDR2 are drawn from the germline V gene (reference sequence): DFQATT, SNEGSKA. Clipping removes 0 bases from V and 5 bases from J, with 4 as the unmatched junction base count. Counted from cysteine to phenylalanine, this CDR3 has 16 amino acids. Only the CDR3 DNA stays, 48 bases, in frame from base 1. The library was produced with 5' RACE. These reads were obtained on a NextSeq 500. To allow correction of PCR and sequencing errors, the TCR library protocol tagged every TCR cDNA molecule with a unique molecular identifier. Under the source paper's analysis protocol: TCR identification, UMI-based error correction and CDR3 extraction were performed with Decombinator tools. Expanded TCRs were defined as those above a frequency of 2 per 1,000, corresponding to the top 1% of the tumor frequency distribution. Expanded tumor TCRs were classed as regional if statistically deemed absent (corrected P<0.05) from at least one tumor region, otherwise ubiquitous. Rényi diversity was computed with the R vegan package after subsampling each repertoire 100 times to 5,000 TCRs. To build CDR3 similarity networks, amino acid triplet string-kernel similarity was used, and CDR3s were connected when their pairwise similarity was above 0.82. TCRdb reanalyzed the raw reads on its own, using fastp at Q25 for trimming and MiXCR for clone calling, and kept in-frame beta chains. Rows are combined by CDR3 protein, so each entry shows the most common genes and DNA. TCRdb's processing, not the study's, gives the V and J calls here. This sample is represented by 5,600 or so distinct CDR3 sequences; approximately 4.9% of them were singletons. Of the sample, about a quarter is held by the ten largest clones.

The TCR sequence derives from a male donor with early-stage non-small cell lung cancer. In this chain, TRBV20-1 is recombined with TRBJ2-3, with 14 bases in between that match TRBD2. This specimen was lung tumor tissue, taken at surgery. CDR3 region: CSARDFGLAGGDTQYF. The base sequence is TGCAGTGCTAGAGATTTTGGACTAGCGGGAGGAGATACGCAGTATTTT.